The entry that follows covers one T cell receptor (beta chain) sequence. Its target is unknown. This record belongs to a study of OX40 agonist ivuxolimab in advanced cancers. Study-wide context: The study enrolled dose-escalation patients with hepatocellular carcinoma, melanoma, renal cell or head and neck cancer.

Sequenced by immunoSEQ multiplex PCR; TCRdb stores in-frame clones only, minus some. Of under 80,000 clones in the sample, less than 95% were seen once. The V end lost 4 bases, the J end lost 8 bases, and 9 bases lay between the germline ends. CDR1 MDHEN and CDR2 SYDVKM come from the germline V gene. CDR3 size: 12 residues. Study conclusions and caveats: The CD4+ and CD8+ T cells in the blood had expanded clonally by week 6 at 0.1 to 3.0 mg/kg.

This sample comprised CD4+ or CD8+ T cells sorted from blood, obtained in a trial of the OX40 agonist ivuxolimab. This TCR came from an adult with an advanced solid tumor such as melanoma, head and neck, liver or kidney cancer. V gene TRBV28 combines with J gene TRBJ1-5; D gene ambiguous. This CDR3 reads CASSSSLEPQHF. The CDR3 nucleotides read TGTGCCAGCAGTTCGTCTTTGGAGCCCCAGCATTTT. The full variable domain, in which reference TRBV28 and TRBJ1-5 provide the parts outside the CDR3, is DVKVTQSSRYLVKRTGEKVFLECVQDMDHENMFWYRQDPGLGLRLIYFSYDVKMKEKGDIPEGYSVSREKKERFSLILESASTNQTSMYLCASSSSLEPQHFGDGTRLSIL.